This is a list of T cell receptor beta chains from one sample in a study of blood T cell repertoires in COVID-19. The repertoire was sequenced with immunoSEQ multiplex PCR; TCRdb's copy has only in-frame clones and lacks some. The table records fewer than 110,000 clones, 85% to 95% of them present only once. The sample was peripheral blood. The source of these receptors is a man between 45 and 60 years old with active COVID-19. Both conserved end residues are part of each CDR3. The order of the fields is D gene, clone size, J gene, V gene, CDR3 DNA, CDR3 protein. The D gene is left open where the match is weak. Clone size is not always given. Where it is, it says once, few, many or a class for expanded clones.

TRBD1	NA	TRBJ2-1	TRBV19	TGTGCCAGTAGTATAGGAAGGGGGCGCGTTCATGAGCAGTTCTTC	CASSIGRGRVHEQFF
NA	NA	TRBJ1-2	TRBV11-2	TGTGCCAGCAGCTTCGCAGGGATAGGCTATGGCTACACCTTC	CASSFAGIGYGYTF
TRBD1	NA	TRBJ2-2	TRBV5-1	TGCGCCAGCAGCGCAAGACAGGGTGCAAACACCGGGGAGCTGTTTTTT	CASSARQGANTGELFF
TRBD2	NA	TRBJ2-1	TRBV6-2/TRBV6-3	TGTGCCAGCAGTTACGTAGCGGGCGCCTACAATGAGCAGTTCTTC	CASSYVAGAYNEQFF
TRBD2	NA	TRBJ2-3	TRBV9	TGTGCCAGCAGTGGGGGACTAGCGGCCACAGATACGCAGTATTTT	CASSGGLAATDTQYF
TRBD2	NA	TRBJ2-1	TRBV4-1	TGCGCCAGCAGCCGGGGACTAGCGAGAGTAAGCTCCTACAATGAGCAGTTCTTC	CASSRGLARVSSYNEQFF
TRBD2	medium-sized	TRBJ2-1	TRBV5-1	TGCGCCAGCTCGAGGACTAGCGGATACCCGGAGCAGTTCTTC	CASSRTSGYPEQFF
NA	NA	TRBJ1-3	TRBV5-8	TGTGCCAGCAGCCTGACGGGCTCTGGAAACACCATATATTTT	CASSLTGSGNTIYF
TRBD2	NA	TRBJ2-1	TRBV9	TGTGCCAGCAGCGTAGCCGGGAGGGCCCGCAATGAGCAGTTCTTC	CASSVAGRARNEQFF
NA	NA	TRBJ2-5	TRBV5-4	TGTGCCAGCAGCTTGGGGACCGCGGGGCGGGAGACCCAGTACTTC	CASSLGTAGRETQYF
NA	NA	TRBJ2-1	TRBV7-9	TGTGCCAGCAGCTTAGGCTTGAACAGGGTGAGTGACAATGAGCAGTTCTTC	CASSLGLNRVSDNEQFF
TRBD2	NA	TRBJ2-5	TRBV5-5	TGTGCCAGCAGCATCCCTAGCGGGCAAGAGACCCAGTACTTC	CASSIPSGQETQYF
NA	NA	TRBJ2-3	TRBV11-2	TGTGCCAGCAGCCCATTTACAGATACGCAGTATTTT	CASSPFTDTQYF
TRBD2	NA	TRBJ2-1	TRBV19	TGTGCCAGTAAGGGACCCAGCGGGAGACGAACCGACTACAATGAGCAGTTCTTC	CASKGPSGRRTDYNEQFF
TRBD1	NA	TRBJ2-2	TRBV24-1	TGTGCCACCAGTGACCCGACAGGGGGTGGGTACACCGGGGAGCTGTTTTTT	CATSDPTGGGYTGELFF
TRBD1	once	TRBJ2-7	TRBV28	TGTGCCAGCAGCCGGACAGGGGGGTCCTACGAGCAGTACTTC	CASSRTGGSYEQYF
TRBD2	NA	TRBJ2-7	TRBV5-5	TGTGCCAGCAGCTTGGGGCTAGCGGGAGACTCCTACGAGCAGTACTTC	CASSLGLAGDSYEQYF
TRBD1	NA	TRBJ1-1	TRBV11-2	TGTGCCAGCAGCACAGGACAGGGGGCGAGGACTGAAGCTTTCTTT	CASSTGQGARTEAFF
NA	NA	TRBJ1-1	TRBV2	TGTGCCAGCAGGGCAGAACAGGGCCGGAACACTGAAGCTTTCTTT	CASRAEQGRNTEAFF
NA	NA	TRBJ1-2	TRBV19	TGTGCCAGTAGAGGAGGGGAAGGTAACTATGGCTACACCTTC	CASRGGEGNYGYTF
NA	NA	TRBJ1-4	TRBV4-1	TGCGCCAGCAGCCAAGAGCAAGCGGGAAAACTGTTTTTT	CASSQEQAGKLFF
NA	few	TRBJ1-2	TRBV28	TGTGCCAGCAGTAGAGGGGGAGCTAACTATGGCTACACCTTC	CASSRGGANYGYTF
TRBD2	NA	TRBJ2-1	TRBV11-2	TGTGCCAGCAGCTCGGCTAGCGGGAGGGGGAATGAGCAGTTCTTC	CASSSASGRGNEQFF
TRBD1	NA	TRBJ2-5	TRBV5-1	TGCGCCAGCAGCCCCCGACAGGGGGCGGAGACCCAGTACTTC	CASSPRQGAETQYF
TRBD2	NA	TRBJ2-7	TRBV19	TGTGCCAGTAGGACTAGCGGAGGGTCCATCGAGCAGTACTTC	CASRTSGGSIEQYF
NA	NA	TRBJ2-7	TRBV28	TGTGCCAGCAGTACATATACAGCGGTAAGCTCCTACGAGCAGTACTTC	CASSTYTAVSSYEQYF
NA	NA	TRBJ2-2	TRBV20-1	TGCAGTGCTAGTCAGACCGGGGAGCTGTTTTTT	CSASQTGELFF